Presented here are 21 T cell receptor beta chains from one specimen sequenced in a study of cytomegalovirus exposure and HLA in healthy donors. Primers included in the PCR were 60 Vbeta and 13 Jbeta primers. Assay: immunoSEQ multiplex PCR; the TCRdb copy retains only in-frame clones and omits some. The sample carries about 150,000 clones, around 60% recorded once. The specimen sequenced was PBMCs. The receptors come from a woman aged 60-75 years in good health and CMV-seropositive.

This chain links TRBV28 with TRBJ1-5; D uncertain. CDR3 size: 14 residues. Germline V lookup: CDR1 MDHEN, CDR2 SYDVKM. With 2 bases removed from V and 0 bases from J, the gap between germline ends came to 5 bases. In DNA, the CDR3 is TGTGCCAGCAGTTTACAGAATAGCAATCAGCCCCAGCATTTT. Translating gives CASSLQNSNQPQHF.

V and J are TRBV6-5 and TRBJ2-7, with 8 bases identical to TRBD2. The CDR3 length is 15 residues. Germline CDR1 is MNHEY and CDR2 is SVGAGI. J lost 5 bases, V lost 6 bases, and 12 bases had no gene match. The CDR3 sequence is CASSNSGTAYHEQYF. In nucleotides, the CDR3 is TGTGCCAGCAGCAATAGCGGGACGGCCTACCACGAGCAGTACTTC.

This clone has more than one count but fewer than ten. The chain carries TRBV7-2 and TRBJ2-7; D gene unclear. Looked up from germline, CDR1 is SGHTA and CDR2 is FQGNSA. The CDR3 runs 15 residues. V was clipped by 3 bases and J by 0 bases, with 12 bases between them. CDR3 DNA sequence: TGTGCCAGCAGCTTGCTAGACGTCCCCTCCTACGAGCAGTACTTC. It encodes CASSLLDVPSYEQYF.

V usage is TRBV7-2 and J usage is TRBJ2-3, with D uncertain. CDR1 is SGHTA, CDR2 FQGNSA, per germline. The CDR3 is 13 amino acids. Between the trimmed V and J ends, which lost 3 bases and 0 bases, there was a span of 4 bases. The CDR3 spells CASSFPSTDTQYF. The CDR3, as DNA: TGTGCCAGCAGCTTCCCTAGCACAGATACGCAGTATTTT.

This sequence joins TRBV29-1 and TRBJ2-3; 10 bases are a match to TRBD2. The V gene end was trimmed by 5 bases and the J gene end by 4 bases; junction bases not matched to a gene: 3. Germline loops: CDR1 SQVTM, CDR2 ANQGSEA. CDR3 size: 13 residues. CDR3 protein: CSVPSGGADTQYF. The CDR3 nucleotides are TGCAGCGTTCCCAGCGGGGGGGCAGATACGCAGTATTTT.

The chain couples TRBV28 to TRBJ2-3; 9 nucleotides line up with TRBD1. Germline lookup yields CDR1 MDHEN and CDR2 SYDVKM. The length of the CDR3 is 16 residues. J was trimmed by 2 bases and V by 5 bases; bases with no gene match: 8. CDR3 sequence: CASSPLGQGPTDTQYF. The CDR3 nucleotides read TGTGCCAGCAGTCCACTCGGACAGGGGCCCACAGATACGCAGTATTTT.

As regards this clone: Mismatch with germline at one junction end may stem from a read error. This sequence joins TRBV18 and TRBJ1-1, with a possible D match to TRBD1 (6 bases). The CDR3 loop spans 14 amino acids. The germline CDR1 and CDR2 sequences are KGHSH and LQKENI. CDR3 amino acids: CASPPGQTRGEAFF. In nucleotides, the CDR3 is TGTGCCAGCCCACCAGGACAGACCAGAGGGGAAGCTTTCTTT.

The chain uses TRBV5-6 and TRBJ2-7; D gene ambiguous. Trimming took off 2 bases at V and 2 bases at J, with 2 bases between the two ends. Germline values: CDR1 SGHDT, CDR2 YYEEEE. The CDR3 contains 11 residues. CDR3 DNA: TGTGCCAGCAGCTTCACCTACGAGCAGTACTTC. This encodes CASSFTYEQYF.

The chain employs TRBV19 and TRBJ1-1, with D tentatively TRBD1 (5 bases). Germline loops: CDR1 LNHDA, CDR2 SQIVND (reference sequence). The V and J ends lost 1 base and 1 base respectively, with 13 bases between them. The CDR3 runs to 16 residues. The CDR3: CASSIVAGWRNTEAFF. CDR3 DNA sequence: TGTGCCAGTAGTATAGTCGCAGGGTGGCGGAACACTGAAGCTTTCTTT.

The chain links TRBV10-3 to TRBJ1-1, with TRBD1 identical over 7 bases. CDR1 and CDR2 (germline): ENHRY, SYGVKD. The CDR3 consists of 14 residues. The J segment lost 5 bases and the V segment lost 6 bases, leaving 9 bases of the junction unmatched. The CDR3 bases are TGTGCCATCAGAAAAGAAGGGGGCGGGACTGAAGCTTTCTTT. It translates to CAIRKEGGGTEAFF.

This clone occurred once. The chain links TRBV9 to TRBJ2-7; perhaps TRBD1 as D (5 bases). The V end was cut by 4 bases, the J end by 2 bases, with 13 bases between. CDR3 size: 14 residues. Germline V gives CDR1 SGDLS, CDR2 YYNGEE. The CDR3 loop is CASSLGPSPYEQYF. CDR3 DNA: TGTGCCAGCAGCCTGGGGCCGTCTCCCTACGAGCAGTACTTC.

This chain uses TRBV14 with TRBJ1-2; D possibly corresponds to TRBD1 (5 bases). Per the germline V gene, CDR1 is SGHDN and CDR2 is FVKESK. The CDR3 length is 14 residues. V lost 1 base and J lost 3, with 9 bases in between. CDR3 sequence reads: CASSQAGRHYGYTF. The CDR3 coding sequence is TGTGCCAGCAGCCAAGCAGGGAGGCACTATGGCTACACCTTC.

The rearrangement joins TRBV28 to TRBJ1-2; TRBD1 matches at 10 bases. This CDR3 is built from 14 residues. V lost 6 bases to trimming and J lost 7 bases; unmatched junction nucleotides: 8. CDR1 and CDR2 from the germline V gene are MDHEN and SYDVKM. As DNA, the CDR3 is TGTGCCAGCAGCTCGGGACAGGGGAAGAGTGGCTACACCTTC. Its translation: CASSSGQGKSGYTF.

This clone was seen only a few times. Here the CDR3 reads CASSYGQDDGYTF. The CDR3 DNA reads TGTGCCAGCAGTTACGGGCAGGATGATGGCTACACCTTC. This rearrangement joins TRBV6-5 to TRBJ1-2; D is unclear. This CDR3 is 13 amino acids long. Per germline, CDR1 MNHEY and CDR2 SVGAGI. The ends were cut back, 2 bases at V and 6 bases at J, with 10 bases in the middle.

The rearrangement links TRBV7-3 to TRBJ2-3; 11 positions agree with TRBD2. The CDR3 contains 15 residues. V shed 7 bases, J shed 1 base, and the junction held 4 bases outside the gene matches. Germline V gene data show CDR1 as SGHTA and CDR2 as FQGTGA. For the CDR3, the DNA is TGTGCCAGCACCTCACTAGCGGGGGGCACAGATACGCAGTATTTT. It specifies CASTSLAGGTDTQYF.

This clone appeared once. The CDR3 region has the DNA TGTGCCAGCAGCGTAGGGGGCAGCTCCTACGAGCAGTACTTC. It yields the protein CASSVGGSSYEQYF. This sequence joins TRBV9 and TRBJ2-7, with a weak D call TRBD1 (5 bases). The length of the CDR3 is 14 residues. V was cut by 0 bases and J by 0 bases, with 7 bases left in between. From germline, CDR1 is SGDLS and CDR2 YYNGEE.

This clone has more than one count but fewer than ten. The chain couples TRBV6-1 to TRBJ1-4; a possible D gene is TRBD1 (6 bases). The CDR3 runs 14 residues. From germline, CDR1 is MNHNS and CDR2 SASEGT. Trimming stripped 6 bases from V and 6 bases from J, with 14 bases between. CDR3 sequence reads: CASRREGGYEKLFF. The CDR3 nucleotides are TGTGCCAGCAGGAGGGAGGGGGGCTATGAAAAACTGTTTTTT.

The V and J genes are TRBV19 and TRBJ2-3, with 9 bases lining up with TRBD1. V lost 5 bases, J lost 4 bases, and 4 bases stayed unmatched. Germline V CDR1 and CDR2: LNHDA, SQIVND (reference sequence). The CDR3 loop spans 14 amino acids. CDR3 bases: TGTGCCAGTAGTGGACAGGGGAGATCAGATACGCAGTATTTT. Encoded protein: CASSGQGRSDTQYF.

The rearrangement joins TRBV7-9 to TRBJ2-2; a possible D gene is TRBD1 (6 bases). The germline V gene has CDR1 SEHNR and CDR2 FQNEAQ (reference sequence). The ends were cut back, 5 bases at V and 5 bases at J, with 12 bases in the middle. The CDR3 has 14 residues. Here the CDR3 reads CASSPDRRTGELFF. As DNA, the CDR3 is TGTGCCAGCAGCCCTGACAGGCGAACCGGGGAGCTGTTTTTT. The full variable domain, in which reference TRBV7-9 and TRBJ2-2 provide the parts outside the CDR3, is DTGVSQNPRHKITKRGQNVTFRCDPISEHNRLYWYRQTLGQGPEFLTYFQNEAQLEKSRLLSDRFSAERPKGSFSTLEIQRTEQGDSAMYLCASSPDRRTGELFFGEGSRLTVL.

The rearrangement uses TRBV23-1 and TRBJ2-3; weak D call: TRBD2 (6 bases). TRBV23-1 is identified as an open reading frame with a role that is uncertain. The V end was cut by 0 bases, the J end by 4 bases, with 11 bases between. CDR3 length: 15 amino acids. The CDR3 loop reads CASSQSRGGSDTQYF. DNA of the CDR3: TGCGCCAGCAGTCAATCGCGGGGCGGGTCAGATACGCAGTATTTT.

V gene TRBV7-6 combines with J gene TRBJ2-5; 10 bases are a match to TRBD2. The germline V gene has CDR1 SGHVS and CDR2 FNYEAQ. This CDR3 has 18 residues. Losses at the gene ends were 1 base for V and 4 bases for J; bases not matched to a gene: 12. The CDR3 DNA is TGTGCCAGCAGCTTAGAGTCGTCTAGCGGGAGATTGAGAGAGACCCAGTACTTC. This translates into CASSLESSSGRLRETQYF.